One and the same sample provided the 17 T cell receptor beta chains below, sequenced in a study of blood T cell repertoires in COVID-19. Sequenced by immunoSEQ multiplex PCR; TCRdb stores in-frame clones only, minus some. The sample contains over 200,000 clones, roughly 87% of which appear only once. Sequenced material: peripheral blood. Receptors originate from a man in his forties with active or convalescent COVID-19.

J is TRBJ1-3 and V is TRBV7-9; D remains unclear. The CDR3 is made up of 14 amino acids. The V gene's germline CDR1 is SEHNR and CDR2 FQNEAQ (reference sequence). Trimming stripped 5 bases from V and 0 bases from J, with 8 bases between. CDR3 DNA sequence: TGTGCCAGCAGCATGGACTTCTCTGGAAACACCATATATTTT. It specifies CASSMDFSGNTIYF.

This clone showed up just once. The chain combines TRBV3-1 (or the pseudogene TRBV3-2) with TRBJ1-2; 9 nucleotides line up with TRBD1. The CDR3 covers 13 residues. With V trimmed by 4 bases and J by 10 bases, 7 bases remained unmatched. Germline lookup yields CDR1 LGHDT and CDR2 YNNKEL (reference sequence). CDR3 nucleotide sequence: TGTGCCAGCAGCCGCCGGGACAGGGAAGCCTACACCTTC. Protein product: CASSRRDREAYTF.

The rearrangement uses TRBV5-6 and TRBJ1-4; D is ambiguous. There are 17 residues in the CDR3. Trimming pared 0 bases from V and 8 bases from J, leaving 20 bases between. CDR1 SGHDT and CDR2 YYEEEE come from the germline V gene. The CDR3: CASSLVYGTVLKEKLFF. The CDR3 DNA sequence: TGTGCCAGCAGCTTGGTTTACGGAACAGTCCTTAAAGAAAAACTGTTTTTT.

This chain uses TRBV28 with TRBJ1-2; possibly TRBD1 for D (5 bases). Deletions cut 6 bases from V and 2 bases from J, with 19 bases between. The CDR3 spans 16 residues. CDR1 is MDHEN, CDR2 SYDVKM, per germline. This CDR3 is CASRPMVGLLNYGYTF. The DNA for the CDR3 is TGTGCCAGCAGGCCTATGGTGGGGCTTCTCAACTATGGCTACACCTTC.

The chain carries TRBV4-1 and TRBJ2-5; the match to TRBD2 covers 10 bases. CDR1 is MGHRA and CDR2 is YSYEKL in the germline V gene. The junction had 6 bases not matched to a gene; V was cut back by 0 bases and J by 5 bases. This CDR3 has 16 amino acids. The CDR3 DNA sequence: TGCGCCAGCAGCCAAGATCTAGCGGGGGACGGGGAGACCCAGTACTTC. Translating it yields CASSQDLAGDGETQYF.

The chain couples TRBV4-1 to TRBJ1-6; D is unresolved. The ends were cut back, 0 bases at V and 3 bases at J, with 9 bases in the middle. The CDR3 runs 16 residues. Germline CDR1 is MGHRA and CDR2 is YSYEKL. The CDR3 reads CASSQDSPVYNSPLHF. The CDR3 coding sequence is TGCGCCAGCAGCCAAGATTCACCGGTCTATAATTCACCCCTCCACTTT.

This sequence joins TRBV7-9 and TRBJ2-7; a possible D gene is TRBD2 (5 bases). This CDR3 is built from 15 residues. CDR1 and CDR2 from the germline V gene are SEHNR and FQNEAQ (reference sequence). With 5 bases removed from V and 4 bases from J, the gap between germline ends came to 18 bases. DNA of the CDR3: TGTGCCAGCAGCCCCGTAGTTGGACTCTTATACGAGCAGTACTTC. The encoded protein is CASSPVVGLLYEQYF.

This chain links TRBV4-1 with TRBJ2-3; TRBD1 aligns across 11 bases. This CDR3 region has 18 residues. Germline assignment: CDR1 MGHRA and CDR2 YSYEKL. V was clipped by 1 base and J by 3 bases; unmatched bases: 9. CDR3 loop: CASSQVQSGTGGTDTQYF. CDR3 bases: TGCGCCAGCAGCCAAGTGCAGTCCGGGACAGGGGGAACAGATACGCAGTATTTT.

The V call is TRBV28, the J call TRBJ1-4; TRBD1 matches at 8 bases. CDR3 length: 15 residues. Germline CDR1 MDHEN, CDR2 SYDVKM. The V segment lost 2 bases and the J segment 5 bases; nucleotides outside the gene matches: 4. The CDR3 DNA reads as TGTGCCAGCAGTTTACCGGGACAGGAGAATGAAAAACTGTTTTTT. It is translated as CASSLPGQENEKLFF.

In DNA form, the CDR3 reads TGTGCCAGCAGCTTAGAGGGACAGGTTTACACCATATATTTT. Translation gives CASSLEGQVYTIYF. This sequence joins TRBV7-2 and TRBJ1-3; TRBD1 matches 8 bases. The CDR3 is 14 amino acids. V shed 1 base, J shed 8 bases, and the junction held 4 bases outside the gene matches. Germline-derived CDR1 and CDR2 are SGHTA and FQGNSA.

The chain recombines TRBV12-5 with TRBJ2-3; 11 nucleotides agree with TRBD2. V lost 6 bases, J lost 3 bases, and 11 bases stayed unmatched. Germline assignment: CDR1 LGHNT and CDR2 FRNRAP. CDR3 size: 17 residues. Written as DNA, the CDR3 is TGTGCTAGTGGACACGACCTACTAGCGGGGGTAACAGATACGCAGTATTTT. Protein: CASGHDLLAGVTDTQYF.

The chain recombines TRBV25-1 with TRBJ1-1, with no clear D. This CDR3 contains 12 residues. The germline CDR1 and CDR2 sequences are MGHDK and SYGVNS. Trimming shortened V by 6 bases and J by 8 bases, and 13 bases separated the two germline ends. The CDR3 coding sequence is TGTGCCAGCAGCCCGCATCGTCGGGAAGCTTTCTTT. Amino acid sequence: CASSPHRREAFF.

V is TRBV18 and J is TRBJ1-5; maybe TRBD1 (5 bases). The CDR3 runs to 15 residues. V lost 6 bases and J lost 0, with 12 bases in between. The germline CDR1 and CDR2 sequences are KGHSH and LQKENI. The CDR3 sequence is CASSPNGASNQPQHF. The DNA of the CDR3 is TGTGCCAGCTCTCCTAATGGGGCTAGCAATCAGCCCCAGCATTTT.

This chain uses TRBV13 with TRBJ1-2; 8 bases align to TRBD1. The CDR3 loop spans 14 amino acids. Germline V CDR1 and CDR2: PRHDT, FYEKMQ (reference sequence). J was trimmed by 7 bases and V by 6 bases; bases with no gene match: 10. The CDR3: CASSSRTGSRGYTF. For the CDR3, the DNA is TGTGCCAGCAGTTCCCGGACAGGGTCTCGTGGCTACACCTTC.

The chain is built from TRBV6-2 or TRBV6-3 and TRBJ2-1; 13 bases line up with TRBD2. The V gene's germline CDR1 is MNHEY and CDR2 SVGEGT. Trimming at V came to 7 bases and at J to 5 bases, leaving 11 bases not matched to a gene. The CDR3 spans 17 residues. CDR3: CASTPPSGTSGDNEQFF. The CDR3, as DNA: TGTGCCAGCACCCCACCTTCCGGGACTAGCGGGGACAATGAGCAGTTCTTC.

This clone was observed a few times. J is TRBJ2-6 and V is TRBV6-5, with a possible D match to TRBD2 (5 bases). Germline loops: CDR1 MNHEY, CDR2 SVGAGI. CDR3 length: 14 residues. Trimming took 10 bases from V and 0 from J, leaving 10 bases between them. The CDR3 DNA reads TGTGCCACCACGGGAAGCTCTGGGGCCAACGTCCTGACTTTC. Translated: CATTGSSGANVLTF.

The chain couples TRBV27 to TRBJ2-3; D gene uncertain. Deletions cut 8 bases from V and 4 bases from J, with 10 bases between. Germline V gene lookup returns CDR1 MNHEY and CDR2 SMNVEV (reference sequence). This CDR3 spans 12 amino acids. CDR3 DNA sequence: TGTGCCAGCCTTAGTACGGCAGATACGCAGTATTTT. Its translation: CASLSTADTQYF.